The source of this T cell receptor (beta chain) is a study of blood T cells in healthy people across ages. Investigators took around 10 milliliters of peripheral blood from every donor. A sample-barcoded 5' primer and a J-beta primer mix were used in a second PCR of roughly 7 to 12 cycles. Using its own MiXCR run on the 5' RACE reads, TCRdb lists one record per CDR3 protein. Seen here are hundreds of thousands of distinct CDR3 sequences, just over 55% observed once, and the top ten hold roughly 25%. CDR3 size: 19 residues. The ends lost 0 bases at V and 2 bases at J; junction bases unmatched: 9. Looked up from germline, CDR1 is LGHNA and CDR2 is YNFKEQ. This clonotype came up many times.

This clonotype was obtained from a man aged 40-49 years in good health. The V and J genes are TRBV4-2 and TRBJ2-6, with 8 bases lining up with TRBD1. Source material: blood. CDR3 residues: CASSQDPTNRGAGANVLTF. CDR3 coding DNA: TGTGCCAGCAGCCAAGATCCGACTAACAGGGGGGCTGGGGCCAACGTCCTGACTTTC.